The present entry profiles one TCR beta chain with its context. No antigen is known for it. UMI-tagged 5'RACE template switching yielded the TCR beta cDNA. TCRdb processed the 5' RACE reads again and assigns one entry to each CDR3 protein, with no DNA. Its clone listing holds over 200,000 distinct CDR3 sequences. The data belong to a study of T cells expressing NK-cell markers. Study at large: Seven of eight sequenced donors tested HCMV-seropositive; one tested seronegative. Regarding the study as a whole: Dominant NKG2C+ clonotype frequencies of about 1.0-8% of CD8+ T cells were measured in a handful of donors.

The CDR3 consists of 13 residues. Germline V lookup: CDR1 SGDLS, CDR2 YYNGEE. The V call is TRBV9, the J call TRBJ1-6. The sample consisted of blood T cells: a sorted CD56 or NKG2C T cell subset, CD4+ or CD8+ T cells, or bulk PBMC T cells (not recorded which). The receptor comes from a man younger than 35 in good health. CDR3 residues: CASSPGLDSPLHF.